The rows below give T cell receptor beta chains drawn from one sample of a study of T cells in Graves' hyperthyroidism and ophthalmopathy. Each CDR3 protein gets one entry after TCRdb re-called the multiplex PCR reads with MiXCR. In the table there are about 640,000 distinct CDR3 sequences, under 25% of which are singletons. Sequencing was performed on blood. The source is a man aged 25 to 45 with Graves' ophthalmopathy. CDR3s include the opening cysteine and the closing phenylalanine or tryptophan. Fields, in order: V gene, D gene, J gene, clone size, CDR3 protein, CDR3 DNA. D genes are given only for firm matches. Rows may omit the clone size; those that give it use once, few, many or a size class.

>TRBV12-3/TRBV12-4|.|TRBJ2-3|many
CASSPGIGDTQYF
TGTGCCAGCAGTCCCGGCATTGGGGATACGCAGTATTTT
>TRBV20-1|TRBD2|TRBJ2-1|few
CSAIARGASGSREQFF
TGCAGTGCTATAGCGCGGGGGGCTAGCGGGAGTCGTGAGCAGTTCTTC
>TRBV11-2|.|TRBJ2-2|.
CASRRRTLVTGELFF
TGTGCCAGCCGTCGGAGGACGTTGGTCACCGGGGAGCTGTTTTTT
>TRBV6-2/TRBV6-3|TRBD1|TRBJ2-1|.
CARSYSIGTEDNEQFF
TGTGCCAGAAGTTACTCGATAGGGACAGAGGACAATGAGCAGTTCTTC
>TRBV5-1|.|TRBJ1-1|.
CASREGGEAFF
TGCGCCAGCCGAGAAGGTGGTGAAGCTTTCTTT
>TRBV27|.|TRBJ1-1|many
CASSLSPGEREAFF
TGTGCCAGCAGTTTATCCCCAGGGGAAAGGGAAGCTTTCTTT
>TRBV7-8|.|TRBJ2-2|.
CASSLKFPGELFF
TGTGCCAGCAGCTTAAAGTTCCCCGGGGAGCTGTTTTTT
>TRBV12-3/TRBV12-4|TRBD2|TRBJ2-1|many
CASSPRTSSLYNEQFF
TGTGCCAGCAGTCCCCGGACTAGTTCTCTATACAATGAGCAGTTCTTC
>TRBV7-7|.|TRBJ1-1|many
CASSPSLTANTEAFF
TGTGCTAGCAGCCCCTCGTTGACCGCCAACACTGAAGCTTTCTTT
>TRBV13|.|TRBJ1-2|few
CASSLRGQNYGYTF
TGTGCCAGCAGCCTGCGAGGACAGAACTATGGCTACACCTTC
>TRBV7-3|TRBD2|TRBJ2-3|.
CASSLTPPGGRFTDTQYF
TGTGCCAGCAGCTTAACACCTCCCGGCGGGAGGTTCACAGATACGCAGTATTTT
>TRBV30|.|TRBJ2-7|many
CAWSRDTYEQYF
TGTGCCTGGAGTAGGGACACCTACGAGCAGTACTTC
>TRBV28|.|TRBJ1-4|few
CASSILPEGTRLGKLFF
TGTGCCAGCAGCATCCTTCCCGAGGGGACCCGCTTGGGAAAACTGTTTTTT
>TRBV7-2|TRBD1|TRBJ1-4|.
CASSPTGFLEKLFF
TGTGCCAGCAGCCCGACAGGGTTTTTAGAAAAACTGTTTTTT
>TRBV27|.|TRBJ1-1|many
CASSLSRGATEAFF
TGTGCCAGCAGTTTATCGAGGGGTGCCACTGAAGCTTTCTTT
>TRBV12-3/TRBV12-4|.|TRBJ2-1|once
CASSSVSVAEAFYNEQFF
TGTGCCAGCAGTTCCGTCAGCGTAGCGGAGGCCTTCTACAATGAGCAGTTCTTC
>TRBV29-1|.|TRBJ1-1|.
CSATGTLNTEAFF
TGCAGCGCCACCGGGACACTGAACACTGAAGCTTTCTTT
>TRBV19|.|TRBJ1-5|.
CASSISAGWDQPQHF
TGTGCCAGTAGTATAAGCGCGGGTTGGGATCAGCCCCAGCATTTT
>TRBV2|TRBD1|TRBJ2-7|many
CASQSDRVSYEQYF
TGTGCCAGCCAATCCGACAGGGTCAGCTACGAGCAGTACTTC
>TRBV5-1|TRBD1|TRBJ1-3|few
CASSLEGQSSSGNTIYF
TGCGCCAGCAGCTTGGAGGGACAGTCAAGCTCTGGAAACACCATATATTTT
>TRBV3-2|.|TRBJ2-1|.
CASSQGLAGAKQFF
TGTGCCAGCAGCCAGGGACTAGCGGGAGCTAAGCAGTTCTTC
>TRBV28|.|TRBJ2-3|.
CASSFGRDTQYF
TGTGCCAGCAGTTTCGGGAGAGATACGCAGTATTTT
>TRBV6-5|.|TRBJ2-7|few
CASNSVGGTLYEQYF
TGTGCCAGCAATTCGGTAGGGGGGACTCTCTACGAGCAGTACTTC
>TRBV6-1|.|TRBJ2-7|many
CASSILYEQYF
TGTGCCAGCAGCATACTATACGAGCAGTACTTC
>TRBV4-1|.|TRBJ1-1|once
CASSHEGGADEAFF
TGCGCCAGCAGCCATGAAGGGGGGGCGGATGAAGCTTTCTTT
>TRBV5-6|.|TRBJ1-5|.
CASTRRGLGNQPQHF
TGTGCCAGCACCCGCCGGGGTTTGGGCAATCAGCCCCAGCATTTT
>TRBV6-1|.|TRBJ2-7|.
CATREGDYEQYF
TGTGCCACCAGGGAGGGGGACTACGAGCAGTACTTC
>TRBV7-9|.|TRBJ2-1|few
CAGSLSLAEQFF
TGTGCCGGCAGCTTAAGTCTAGCTGAGCAGTTCTTC
>TRBV20-1|.|TRBJ2-7|.
CSARDGQGWRTYEQYF
TGCAGTGCTAGAGACGGCCAGGGTTGGAGAACTTACGAGCAGTACTTC
>TRBV20-1|TRBD2|TRBJ2-1|.
CSARERASGDNEQFF
TGCAGTGCTAGAGAAAGGGCTAGCGGGGACAATGAGCAGTTCTTC
>TRBV20-1|.|TRBJ1-6|.
CSAREKGVIYNSPLHF
TGCAGTGCTAGAGAGAAGGGGGTAATCTATAATTCACCCCTCCACTTT
>TRBV7-2|.|TRBJ2-3|.
CASSLGGWGGADTQYF
TGTGCCAGCAGCTTAGGAGGGTGGGGTGGCGCAGATACGCAGTATTTT
>TRBV10-3|.|TRBJ2-1|.
CAISEGPSGEQFF
TGTGCCATCAGTGAAGGACCGTCTGGTGAGCAGTTCTTC
>TRBV12-3/TRBV12-4|.|TRBJ2-2|few
CASSSGRQSVTGELFF
TGTGCCAGCAGTAGCGGGCGACAGTCCGTTACCGGGGAGCTGTTTTTT
>TRBV5-1|.|TRBJ2-1|.
CASSQDPAGVDEQFF
TGCGCCAGCAGCCAAGATCCGGCAGGGGTGGATGAGCAGTTCTTC
>TRBV3-1|TRBD2|TRBJ2-7|.
CASSSKGTISGRRTYEQYF
TGTGCCAGCAGCTCAAAAGGTACTATTAGCGGGAGGAGGACCTACGAGCAGTACTTC
>TRBV28|.|TRBJ1-2|many
CASRQGWGYGYTF
TGTGCCAGCAGGCAGGGCTGGGGCTATGGCTACACCTTC
>TRBV5-1|.|TRBJ2-7|.
CASSTDLASSSYEQYF
TGCGCCAGCAGCACGGACCTAGCATCCAGCTCCTACGAGCAGTACTTC
>TRBV5-6|.|TRBJ2-3|.
CASSLDAATDTQYF
TGTGCCAGCAGCTTGGACGCAGCCACAGATACGCAGTATTTT
>TRBV11-2|.|TRBJ2-7|many
CASSPQPLGSEQYF
TGTGCCAGCAGCCCCCAGCCCCTAGGTTCCGAGCAGTACTTC
>TRBV2|.|TRBJ1-1|many
CASSGRDRKAEAFF
TGTGCCAGCAGTGGTAGAGACAGGAAGGCTGAAGCTTTCTTT
>TRBV12-3/TRBV12-4|.|TRBJ2-3|many
CASSRRGSTDTQYF
TGTGCCAGCAGTCGAAGGGGGAGCACAGATACGCAGTATTTT
>TRBV6-1|TRBD1|TRBJ2-3|few
CASSLGTVGPTDTQYF
TGTGCCAGCAGTTTGGGGACAGTTGGACCTACAGATACGCAGTATTTT
>TRBV12-3/TRBV12-4|.|TRBJ1-6|few
CASSPADYYNSPLHF
TGTGCCAGCAGTCCGGCAGATTACTATAATTCACCCCTCCACTTT
>TRBV4-2|.|TRBJ1-2|.
CASSPDQSYGYTF
TGTGCCAGCAGCCCAGATCAGAGCTATGGCTACACCTTC
>TRBV29-1|.|TRBJ2-5|many
CSVGTGQETQYF
TGCAGCGTTGGCACAGGGCAAGAGACCCAGTACTTC
>TRBV11-2|.|TRBJ1-5|.
CASSQEGRGQPQHF
TGCGCCAGCAGCCAAGAGGGCAGGGGTCAGCCCCAGCATTTT
>TRBV20-1|TRBD2|TRBJ2-3|few
CSAIPTSAVTDTQYF
TGCAGTGCTATTCCGACTAGCGCGGTCACAGATACGCAGTATTTT
>TRBV7-2|.|TRBJ2-5|few
CASRTTSGTQYF
TGTGCCAGCAGAACCACCTCGGGGACCCAGTACTTC
>TRBV28|TRBD1|TRBJ2-1|many
CASGDSGTGEYNEQFF
TGTGCCAGCGGGGACTCCGGGACAGGGGAGTACAATGAGCAGTTCTTC
>TRBV18|TRBD1|TRBJ2-3|few
CASSPPGGETDTQYF
TGTGCCAGCTCACCCCCAGGGGGCGAGACAGATACGCAGTATTTT